These T cell receptor beta chains were read from a single sample in a study of blood T cell repertoires in COVID-19. Sequencing used immunoSEQ multiplex PCR; TCRdb keeps in-frame clones, though not all of them. The sample has 430,000 or so clones; roughly 88% are singletons. Sequencing used PBMCs or T cells enriched from blood (not recorded which). These receptor sequences come from a woman in her thirties or forties who had recovered from COVID-19. Each CDR3 is given with its conserved first and last residue. D genes are given only for firm matches. Rows give clone size only sometimes, using once, few, many, or a class for an expanded clone.

V: TRBV29-1; D: TRBD1; length: 14; size: NA; J: TRBJ1-5; DNA: TGCAGCGTCCAGACAGGGAATAGCAATCAGCCCCAGCATTTT; CDR3: CSVQTGNSNQPQHF
V: TRBV4-3; D: NA; length: 14; size: NA; J: TRBJ1-5; DNA: TGCGCCAGCAGCCAAGATTTCGGGGGTAAGCCCCAGCATTTT; CDR3: CASSQDFGGKPQHF
V: TRBV11-3; D: NA; length: 15; size: NA; J: TRBJ2-2; DNA: TGTGCCAGCAGCTTACGATTGGGGCGCGATGGGGAGCTGTTTTTT; CDR3: CASSLRLGRDGELFF
V: TRBV3-1/TRBV3-2; D: TRBD2; length: 17; size: NA; J: TRBJ2-1; DNA: TGTGCCAGCAGCCTGTCCGGGACTAGCGGCAGTCAACATGAGCAGTTCTTC; CDR3: CASSLSGTSGSQHEQFF
V: TRBV5-1; D: TRBD1; length: 14; size: NA; J: TRBJ1-4; DNA: TGCGCCAGCAGCAACAGGGGGCCTAATGAAAAACTGTTTTTT; CDR3: CASSNRGPNEKLFF
V: TRBV5-4; D: NA; length: 14; size: few; J: TRBJ1-2; DNA: TGTGCCAGCAGCTCGGGGGGCAGGGACTATGGCTACACCTTC; CDR3: CASSSGGRDYGYTF
V: TRBV5-5; D: TRBD2; length: 15; size: NA; J: TRBJ2-3; DNA: TGTGCCAGCAGCTTTGTAGCGGGCCAGCCAGATACGCAGTATTTT; CDR3: CASSFVAGQPDTQYF
V: TRBV24-1; D: NA; length: 16; size: NA; J: TRBJ2-3; DNA: TGTGCCACCAGTGAGCGGGACAGCCTCTTTGGGGATACGCAGTATTTT; CDR3: CATSERDSLFGDTQYF
V: TRBV3-1/TRBV3-2; D: NA; length: 17; size: once; J: TRBJ2-6; DNA: TGTGCCAGCAGCCAAAGGACAGTCAGCTCTGGGGCCAACGTCCTGACTTTC; CDR3: CASSQRTVSSGANVLTF
V: TRBV5-4; D: TRBD1; length: 15; size: NA; J: TRBJ2-5; DNA: TGTGCCAGCAGCTCAAAAACAGGGGTTGGAGAGACCCAGTACTTC; CDR3: CASSSKTGVGETQYF
V: TRBV4-3; D: NA; length: 16; size: once; J: TRBJ2-7; DNA: TGCGCCAGCAGCCAAGTCGGGGATACGTCCTCCTACGAGCAGTACTTC; CDR3: CASSQVGDTSSYEQYF
V: TRBV2; D: TRBD1; length: 16; size: NA; J: TRBJ1-2; DNA: TGTGCCAGCAGTGAATTCTTATTGACAGGGAACTATGGCTACACCTTC; CDR3: CASSEFLLTGNYGYTF
V: TRBV2; D: TRBD1; length: 16; size: NA; J: TRBJ1-4; DNA: TGTGCCAGCAGGCGACAGGGGGCCTCAACTAATGAAAAACTGTTTTTT; CDR3: CASRRQGASTNEKLFF
V: TRBV5-1; D: NA; length: 12; size: NA; J: TRBJ2-7; DNA: TGCGCCAGCAGCTGGGGGGGGCACGAGCAGTACTTC; CDR3: CASSWGGHEQYF
V: TRBV7-9; D: TRBD2; length: 14; size: NA; J: TRBJ2-5; DNA: TGTGCCAGCAGCTTAGTAGCGGGAGCTGAGACCCAGTACTTC; CDR3: CASSLVAGAETQYF
V: TRBV15; D: TRBD2; length: 16; size: NA; J: TRBJ2-2; DNA: TGTGCCACCAGCAGAGGTGTAGCGGGAGAATCCGGGGAGCTGTTTTTT; CDR3: CATSRGVAGESGELFF
V: TRBV2; D: NA; length: 13; size: NA; J: TRBJ1-1; DNA: TGTGCCAGCGCGACACCCTTGAACACTGAAGCTTTCTTT; CDR3: CASATPLNTEAFF
V: TRBV30; D: TRBD2; length: 14; size: once; J: TRBJ2-1; DNA: TGTGCCTGGAGTGCACTAGCGGGGACGAATGAGCAGTTCTTC; CDR3: CAWSALAGTNEQFF
V: TRBV29-1; D: NA; length: 13; size: NA; J: TRBJ1-5; DNA: TGCAGCGTTGGTCAGGGATCCTATCAGCCCCAGCATTTT; CDR3: CSVGQGSYQPQHF
V: TRBV3-1/TRBV3-2; D: NA; length: 13; size: NA; J: TRBJ2-7; DNA: TGTGCCAGCAGCCATGGGGGGAGCTACGAGCAGTACTTC; CDR3: CASSHGGSYEQYF
V: TRBV24-1; D: TRBD2; length: 18; size: NA; J: TRBJ2-2; DNA: TGTGCCACCAGTGATCAACTAGCGGGAGGGCCTATGGACGGGGAGCTGTTTTTT; CDR3: CATSDQLAGGPMDGELFF
V: TRBV5-4; D: TRBD1; length: 16; size: NA; J: TRBJ2-4; DNA: TGTGCCAGCAGCCAGGGAACGACAGGGGCCCAAAACATTCAGTACTTC; CDR3: CASSQGTTGAQNIQYF
V: TRBV2; D: TRBD1; length: 15; size: NA; J: TRBJ1-3; DNA: TGTGCCAGCAGTGAAAGGGGGCTTTCTGGAAACACCATATATTTT; CDR3: CASSERGLSGNTIYF
V: TRBV18; D: NA; length: 13; size: NA; J: TRBJ1-1; DNA: TGTGCCAGCTCACCACTCGGTCCCTTTGAAGCTTTCTTT; CDR3: CASSPLGPFEAFF
V: TRBV20-1; D: TRBD2; length: 16; size: NA; J: TRBJ2-7; DNA: TGCAGTGCTAGTCTGGCGGGAGGGCCGTCAATCTACGAGCAGTACTTC; CDR3: CSASLAGGPSIYEQYF
V: TRBV4-2; D: NA; length: 15; size: NA; J: TRBJ2-1; DNA: TGTGCCAGCAGTCGGGCGGGATCCCTAACCAATGAGCAGTTCTTC; CDR3: CASSRAGSLTNEQFF
V: TRBV27; D: TRBD2; length: 15; size: NA; J: TRBJ2-1; DNA: TGTGCCAGCAGCCGACGTAGCGGGAGTGGGTATGAGCAGTTCTTC; CDR3: CASSRRSGSGYEQFF
V: TRBV11-2; D: NA; length: 14; size: NA; J: TRBJ2-1; DNA: TGTGCCAGCACCTTGGGTGGCGGACTCAATGAGCAGTTCTTC; CDR3: CASTLGGGLNEQFF
V: TRBV6-2/TRBV6-3; D: NA; length: 15; size: NA; J: TRBJ1-1; DNA: TGTGCCAGCAGTTATTCCGACGTAGTGCGGACTGAAGCTTTCTTT; CDR3: CASSYSDVVRTEAFF
V: TRBV10-3; D: TRBD1; length: 15; size: NA; J: TRBJ1-2; DNA: TGTGCCATCAGTGAGCCCGTACAGGGGAACTATGGCTACACCTTC; CDR3: CAISEPVQGNYGYTF
V: TRBV10-3; D: TRBD2; length: 13; size: NA; J: TRBJ2-3; DNA: TGTGCCATCAGGACTAGCGGGGGGCCAACGCAGTATTTT; CDR3: CAIRTSGGPTQYF